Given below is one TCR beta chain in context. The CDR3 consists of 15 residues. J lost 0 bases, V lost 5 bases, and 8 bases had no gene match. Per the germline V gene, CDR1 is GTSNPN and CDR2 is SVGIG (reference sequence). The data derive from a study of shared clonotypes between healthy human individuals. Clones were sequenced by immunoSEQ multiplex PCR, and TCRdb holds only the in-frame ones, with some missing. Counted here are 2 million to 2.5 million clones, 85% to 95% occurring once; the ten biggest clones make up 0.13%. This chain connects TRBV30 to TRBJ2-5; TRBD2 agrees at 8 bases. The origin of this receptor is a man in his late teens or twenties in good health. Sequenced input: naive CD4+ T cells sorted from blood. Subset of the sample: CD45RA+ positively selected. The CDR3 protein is CAWGPGGMYQETQYF. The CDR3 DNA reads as TGTGCCTGGGGGCCGGGGGGGATGTACCAAGAGACCCAGTACTTC.